This T cell receptor beta chain came from a study of graft-versus-host responses after intestinal transplantation. General study results and limits: Recipient marrow contained GvH clones, some of which appeared first in ileum or blood.

After removal of 6 bases from V and 8 bases from J, the junction contained 6 bases not matched to a gene. This CDR3 contains 14 residues. CDR1 is MNHNS and CDR2 is SASEGT in the germline V gene. TCRdb's table, derived via immunoSEQ multiplex PCR, lists solely in-frame clones and lacks some. In the table there are 90,000 to 95,000 clones, approximately 95% of which are singletons. Note on this clone: Its antigen is undetermined.

The chain has TRBV6-1 and TRBJ2-1, with 11 bases fitting TRBD1. This clonotype originated in a human donor who received an intestinal transplant. Sequencing was performed on unstimulated CD8+ T cells sorted from spleen or lymph node cells, taken before intestinal transplant. Here the CDR3 DNA reads TGTGCCAGCAGGGGGGACAGGGGGTCGGATGAGCAGTTCTTC. This gives the protein CASRGDRGSDEQFF.